This is a list of T cell receptor beta chains from one sample in a study of CD8+CD57+ T cells in acquired aplastic anemia. One entry per CDR3 protein results from TCRdb running MiXCR on the reads. The sample carries about 160,000 distinct CDR3 sequences, about 50% recorded once. The material sequenced was sorted CD4+, CD8+, or CD8+CD57+ T cells (not recorded which) from PBMCs. The source of these receptors is a human donor with aplastic anemia. The CDR3 runs from the conserved cysteine through the conserved F or W. A D gene is named only where the DNA matches it firmly.

.	TRBJ2-1	TRBV24-1	CATSDFAGTTNNEQFF
.	TRBJ2-5	TRBV20-1	CSARDGLGRKTQYF
.	TRBJ2-2	TRBV10-3	CAISESLGLPGELFF
.	TRBJ1-1	TRBV7-9	CASSPGSVGTEAFF
.	TRBJ2-1	TRBV24-1	CATSAAEAVGRTEQFF
.	TRBJ2-2	TRBV30	CAWSLGAGELFF
.	TRBJ1-2	TRBV2	CASTMVTANYGYTF
TRBD1	TRBJ2-3	TRBV2	CASSFDRVADTQYF
TRBD2	TRBJ2-3	TRBV20-1	CSARDPGGRSDTQYF
.	TRBJ1-5	TRBV30	CAWSGGGLSNQPQHF
.	TRBJ2-7	TRBV5-1	CASSLGSGAYYEQYF
TRBD2	TRBJ2-1	TRBV15	CATSGPSGGPNNEQFF
.	TRBJ2-7	TRBV9	CASSVEDSAYEQYF
.	TRBJ2-5	TRBV2	CASRDGMWETQYF
TRBD1	TRBJ2-7	TRBV19	CASSIGTGHEQYF
.	TRBJ2-3	TRBV7-9	CASSPGKSTTDTQYF
TRBD2	TRBJ2-5	TRBV6-1	CASSAGGGRETQYF
.	TRBJ2-6	TRBV11-2	CASSLFGLTSSGANVLTF
.	TRBJ2-2	TRBV15	CATSTRSLAGELFF
.	TRBJ2-7	TRBV2	CASSPQSSYEQYF
TRBD1	TRBJ2-5	TRBV6-1	CASSDLGTGAAETQYF
.	TRBJ1-1	TRBV29-1	CSVVETEGTEAFF
.	TRBJ2-1	TRBV5-6	CASSLGSGYNEQFF
.	TRBJ2-1	TRBV20-1	CSASSPSNGDEQFF
TRBD1	TRBJ2-5	TRBV7-3	CASSLNLGRGLKVYLDQETQYF
.	TRBJ1-1	TRBV11-3	CASTRGGENTEAFF
.	TRBJ2-1	TRBV7-3	CASSLMRDNEQFF
.	TRBJ2-3	TRBV11-2	CAPVSPQYF
TRBD1	TRBJ2-7	TRBV2	CASRMTGVSYEQYF
.	TRBJ2-5	TRBV7-6	CASSLVAGGETQYF
TRBD2	TRBJ2-3	TRBV5-1	CASSLDRGGSDTQYF
TRBD1	TRBJ2-7	TRBV5-1	CASSLEQGPYEQYF
TRBD2	TRBJ2-1	TRBV4-1	CASSQITSGAYNEQFF
.	TRBJ2-2	TRBV4-3	CASSQDRKRELFF
.	TRBJ2-7	TRBV19	CASSPWGSNYEQYF
TRBD1	TRBJ1-5	TRBV6-6	CASSYETGGQPQHF
.	TRBJ1-2	TRBV5-5	CASSFAEKDYTF
.	TRBJ1-5	TRBV19	CASSIPGNQPQHF
TRBD2	TRBJ2-7	TRBV12-3/TRBV12-4	CASSSYYQTSGSHEQYF
.	TRBJ1-1	TRBV9	CASSGSNTEALF
.	TRBJ2-7	TRBV28	CASSFQGPGEQYF
TRBD1	TRBJ2-6	TRBV10-3	CAISEWSAGGSGANVLTF
.	TRBJ2-7	TRBV5-1	CASSLVSYEQYF
.	TRBJ2-7	TRBV2	CAIRVEGSPYEQYF
TRBD1	TRBJ2-2	TRBV10-3	CAISTGQGTGELFF
.	TRBJ1-1	TRBV25-1	CASLDSAGEASF
.	TRBJ2-7	TRBV5-1	CASSLAEGRFYEQYF
.	TRBJ2-7	TRBV7-8	CASRSGYEQYF
.	TRBJ2-7	TRBV5-4	CASSFGPHYEQYF
.	TRBJ2-5	TRBV24-1	CATSDSKGRETQYF
.	TRBJ2-3	TRBV24-1	CATSDLYTDTQYF
.	TRBJ2-2	TRBV11-1	CASSLTRISTANTGELFF
TRBD1	TRBJ2-7	TRBV25-1	CASLPGQAYEQYF